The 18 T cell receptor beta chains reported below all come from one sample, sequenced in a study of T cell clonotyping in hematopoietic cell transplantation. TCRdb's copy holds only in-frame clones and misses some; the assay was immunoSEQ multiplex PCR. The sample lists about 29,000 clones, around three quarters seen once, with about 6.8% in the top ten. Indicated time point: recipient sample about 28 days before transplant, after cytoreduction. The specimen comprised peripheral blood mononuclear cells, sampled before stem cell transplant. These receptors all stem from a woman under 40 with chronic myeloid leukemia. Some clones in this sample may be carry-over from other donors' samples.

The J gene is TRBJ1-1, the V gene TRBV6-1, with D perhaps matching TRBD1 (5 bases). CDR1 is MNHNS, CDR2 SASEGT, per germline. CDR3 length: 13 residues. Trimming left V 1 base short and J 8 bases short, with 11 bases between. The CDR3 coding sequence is TGTGCCAGCAGTGAAGGTGGCAGGGTCGAAGCTTTCTTT. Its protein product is CASSEGGRVEAFF.

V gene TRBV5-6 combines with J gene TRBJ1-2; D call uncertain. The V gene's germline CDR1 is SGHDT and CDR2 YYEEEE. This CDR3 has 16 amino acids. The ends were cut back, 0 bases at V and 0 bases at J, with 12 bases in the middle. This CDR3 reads CASSLDSVIANYGYTF. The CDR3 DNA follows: TGTGCCAGCAGCTTGGACAGTGTTATAGCTAACTATGGCTACACCTTC.

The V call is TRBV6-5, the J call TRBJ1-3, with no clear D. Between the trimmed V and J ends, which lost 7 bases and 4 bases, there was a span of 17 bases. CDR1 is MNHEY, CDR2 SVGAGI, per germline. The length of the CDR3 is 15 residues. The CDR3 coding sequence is TGTGCCAGCAAAGTGTCGGACCCGGGGGGAAACACCATATATTTT. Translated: CASKVSDPGGNTIYF.

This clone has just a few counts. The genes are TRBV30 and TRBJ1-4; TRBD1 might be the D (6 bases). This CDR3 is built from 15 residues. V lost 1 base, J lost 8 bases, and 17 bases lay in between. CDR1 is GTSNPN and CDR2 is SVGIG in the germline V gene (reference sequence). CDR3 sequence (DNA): TGTGCCTGGAGTGCCTCCAGGGGAACTGGGGAAAAACTGTTTTTT. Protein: CAWSASRGTGEKLFF.

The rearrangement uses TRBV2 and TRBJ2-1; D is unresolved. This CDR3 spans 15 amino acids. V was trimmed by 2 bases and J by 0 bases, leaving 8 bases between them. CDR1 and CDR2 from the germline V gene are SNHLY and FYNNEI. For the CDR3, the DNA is TGTGCCAGCAGTGAAAACAGAAACTCCTACAATGAGCAGTTCTTC. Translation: CASSENRNSYNEQFF.

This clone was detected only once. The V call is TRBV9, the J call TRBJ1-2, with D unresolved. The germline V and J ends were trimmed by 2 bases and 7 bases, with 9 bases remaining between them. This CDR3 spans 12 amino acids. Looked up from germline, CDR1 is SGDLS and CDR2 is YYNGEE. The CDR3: CASSVAEGGYTF. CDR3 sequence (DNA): TGTGCCAGCAGCGTGGCAGAGGGTGGCTACACCTTC.

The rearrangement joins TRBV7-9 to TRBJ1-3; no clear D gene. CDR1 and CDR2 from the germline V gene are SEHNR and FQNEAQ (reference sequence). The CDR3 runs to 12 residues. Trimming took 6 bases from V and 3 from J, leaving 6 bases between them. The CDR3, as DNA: TGTGCCAGCAGGTCAATTGGAAACACCATATATTTT. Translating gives CASRSIGNTIYF.

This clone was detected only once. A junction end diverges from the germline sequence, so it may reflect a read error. In DNA, the CDR3 is TGTGCCTGGAGTGTACTACGGGGTCGGGACGAACAGTACTTC. As protein: CAWSVLRGRDEQYF. This chain links TRBV30 with TRBJ2-7; the D gene could be TRBD1 or TRBD2 (5 bases each). CDR1 and CDR2 from the germline V gene are GTSNPN and SVGIG (reference sequence). CDR3 length equals 14 residues.

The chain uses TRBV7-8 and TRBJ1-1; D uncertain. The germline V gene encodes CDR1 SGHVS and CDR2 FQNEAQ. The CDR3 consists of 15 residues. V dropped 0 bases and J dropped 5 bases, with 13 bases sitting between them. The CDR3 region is CASSLARAAATEAFF. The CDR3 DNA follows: TGTGCCAGCAGCTTAGCTCGGGCAGCGGCAACTGAAGCTTTCTTT.

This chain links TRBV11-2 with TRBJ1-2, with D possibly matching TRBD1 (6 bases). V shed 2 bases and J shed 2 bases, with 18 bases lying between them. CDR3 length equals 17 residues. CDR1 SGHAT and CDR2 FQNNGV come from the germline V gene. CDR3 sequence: CASSLRAGGAGNYGYTF. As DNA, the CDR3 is TGTGCCAGCAGCTTAAGGGCGGGGGGCGCAGGGAACTATGGCTACACCTTC.

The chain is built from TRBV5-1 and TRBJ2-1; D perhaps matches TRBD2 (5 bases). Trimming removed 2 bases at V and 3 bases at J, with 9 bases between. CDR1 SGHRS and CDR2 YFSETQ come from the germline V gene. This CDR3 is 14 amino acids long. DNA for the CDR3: TGCGCCAGCAGCTTCACCCGGGGCTACAATGAGCAGTTCTTC. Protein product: CASSFTRGYNEQFF.

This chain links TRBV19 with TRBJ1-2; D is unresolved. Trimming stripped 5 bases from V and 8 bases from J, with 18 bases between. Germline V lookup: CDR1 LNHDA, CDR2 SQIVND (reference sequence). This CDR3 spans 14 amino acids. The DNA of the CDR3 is TGTGCCAGTAGTTCGCCTGGACGATTATGGGGCTACACCTTC. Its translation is CASSSPGRLWGYTF. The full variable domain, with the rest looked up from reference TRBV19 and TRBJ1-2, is DGGITQSPKYLFRKEGQNVTLSCEQNLNHDAMYWYRQDPGQGLRLIYYSQIVNDFQKGDIAEGYSVSREKKESFPLTVTSAQKNPTAFYLCASSSPGRLWGYTFGSGTRLTVV.

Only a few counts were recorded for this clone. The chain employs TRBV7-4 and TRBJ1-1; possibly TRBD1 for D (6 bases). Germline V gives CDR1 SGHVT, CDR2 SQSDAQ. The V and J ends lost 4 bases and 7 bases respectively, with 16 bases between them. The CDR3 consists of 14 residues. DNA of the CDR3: TGTGCCAGCAGCTCAGGGAGACAGGAGATTGAAGCTTTCTTT. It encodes CASSSGRQEIEAFF.

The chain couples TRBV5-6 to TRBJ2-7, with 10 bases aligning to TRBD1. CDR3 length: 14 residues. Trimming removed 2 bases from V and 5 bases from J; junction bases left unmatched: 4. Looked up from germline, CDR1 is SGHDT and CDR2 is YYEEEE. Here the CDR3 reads CASSFLTGGHEQYF. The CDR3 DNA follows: TGTGCCAGCAGCTTCTTGACAGGGGGCCACGAGCAGTACTTC.

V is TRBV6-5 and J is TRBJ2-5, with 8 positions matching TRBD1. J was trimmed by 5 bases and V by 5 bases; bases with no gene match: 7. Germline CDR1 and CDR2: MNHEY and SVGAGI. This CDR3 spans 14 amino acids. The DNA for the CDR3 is TGTGCCAGCAGTACGACAGGGGCCAGGGAGACCCAGTACTTC. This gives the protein CASSTTGARETQYF.

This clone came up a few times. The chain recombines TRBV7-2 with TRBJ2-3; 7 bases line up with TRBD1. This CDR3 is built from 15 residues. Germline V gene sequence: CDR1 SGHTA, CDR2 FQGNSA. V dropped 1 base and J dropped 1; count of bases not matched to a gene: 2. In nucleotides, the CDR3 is TGTGCCAGCAGCTTAGGTGGACAGGGCACAGATACGCAGTATTTT. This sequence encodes CASSLGGQGTDTQYF. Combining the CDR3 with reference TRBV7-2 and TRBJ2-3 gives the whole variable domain GAGVSQSPSNKVTEKGKDVELRCDPISGHTALYWYRQSLGQGLEFLIYFQGNSAPDKSGLPSDRFSAERTGGSVSTLTIQRTQQEDSAVYLCASSLGGQGTDTQYFGPGTRLTVL.

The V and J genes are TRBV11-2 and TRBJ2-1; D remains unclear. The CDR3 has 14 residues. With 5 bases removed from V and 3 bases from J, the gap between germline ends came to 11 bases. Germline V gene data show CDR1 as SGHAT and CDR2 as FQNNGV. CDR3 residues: CASSIQPVYNEQFF. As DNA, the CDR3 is TGTGCCAGCAGCATCCAACCCGTCTACAATGAGCAGTTCTTC.

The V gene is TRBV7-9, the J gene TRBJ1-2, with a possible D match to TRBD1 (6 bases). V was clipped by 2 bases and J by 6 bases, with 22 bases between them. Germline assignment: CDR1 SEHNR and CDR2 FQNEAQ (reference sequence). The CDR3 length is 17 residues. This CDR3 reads CASSLSLNRDPGDGYTF. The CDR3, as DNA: TGTGCCAGCAGCTTATCACTTAACAGGGACCCAGGCGATGGCTACACCTTC.